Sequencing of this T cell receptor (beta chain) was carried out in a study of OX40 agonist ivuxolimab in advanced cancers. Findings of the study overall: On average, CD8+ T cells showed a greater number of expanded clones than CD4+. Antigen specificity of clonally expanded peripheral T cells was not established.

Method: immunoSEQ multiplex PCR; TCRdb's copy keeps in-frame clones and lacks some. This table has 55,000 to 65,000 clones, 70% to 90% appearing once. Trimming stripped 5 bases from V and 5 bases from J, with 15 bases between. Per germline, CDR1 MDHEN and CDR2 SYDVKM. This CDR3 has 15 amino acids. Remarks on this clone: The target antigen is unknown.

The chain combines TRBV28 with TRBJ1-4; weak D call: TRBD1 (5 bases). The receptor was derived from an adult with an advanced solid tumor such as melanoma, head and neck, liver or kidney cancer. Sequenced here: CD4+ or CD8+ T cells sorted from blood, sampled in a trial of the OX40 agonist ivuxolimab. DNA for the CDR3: TGTGCCAGCAGTCCCGATATGGAGGGGAATGAAAAACTGTTTTTT. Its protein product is CASSPDMEGNEKLFF.